This is a list of T cell receptor beta chains from one sample in a study of cytomegalovirus exposure and HLA in healthy donors. The table came from immunoSEQ multiplex PCR; TCRdb's copy has only in-frame clones and leaves some out. The repertoire consists of around 88,000 clones, with roughly 80% occurring once and the leading ten covering about 7%. Material: PBMCs. Receptors originate from a man aged 45 to 65 in good health and CMV-seropositive. The CDR3 runs from the conserved cysteine through the conserved F or W. A D gene is named only where the DNA matches it firmly. Some rows have no size entry. The others give once, few or many, or a class for an expanded clone.

-	once	TRBV19	TRBJ2-3	CASSTYRDTDTQYF	TGTGCCAGTAGTACTTACAGAGACACAGATACGCAGTATTTT
-	few	TRBV18	TRBJ1-1	CASSLTDKTRNAFF	TGTGCCAGCTCCCTCACGGACAAAACGAGGAATGCTTTCTTT
-	-	TRBV11-2	TRBJ2-7	CASSASAGYEQYF	TGTGCCAGCAGCGCATCGGCGGGCTACGAGCAGTACTTC
-	-	TRBV7-8	TRBJ1-1	CASSFQGMNTEAFF	TGTGCCAGCAGCTTCCAGGGGATGAACACTGAAGCTTTCTTT
-	-	TRBV28	TRBJ1-5	CASSLGQGNQPQHF	TGTGCCAGCAGTTTAGGGCAGGGTAATCAGCCCCAGCATTTT
-	-	TRBV6-6	TRBJ1-1	CASSIQSTEAFF	TGTGCCAGCAGCATACAGTCGACTGAAGCTTTCTTT
-	-	TRBV5-1	TRBJ1-1	CASSAGANTEAFF	TGCGCCAGCAGCGCAGGGGCAAACACTGAAGCTTTCTTT
-	-	TRBV5-1	TRBJ2-1	CASSLGQNSYNEQFF	TGCGCCAGCAGCTTGGGACAGAATTCCTACAATGAGCAGTTCTTC
-	-	TRBV19	TRBJ2-7	CASSILHRDYEQYF	TGTGCCAGTAGTATTCTCCACAGGGACTACGAGCAGTACTTC
TRBD1	-	TRBV5-5	TRBJ2-7	CASSTGTGASEQYF	TGTGCCAGCAGCACCGGGACAGGTGCATCCGAGCAGTACTTC
TRBD1	-	TRBV7-8	TRBJ1-1	CASRRQGSGTEAFF	TGTGCCAGCAGACGACAGGGTTCTGGTACTGAAGCTTTCTTT
-	-	TRBV25-1	TRBJ2-5	CASSEFRGTDTPETQYF	TGTGCCAGCAGTGAATTTAGGGGGACCGATACCCCGGAGACCCAGTACTTC
-	few	TRBV6-5	TRBJ1-6	CASSAQSSPLHF	TGTGCCAGCAGCGCACAGAGTTCACCCCTCCACTTT
TRBD2	-	TRBV7-9	TRBJ2-7	CASGGVGAYEQYF	TGTGCCAGCGGGGGGGTCGGGGCCTACGAGCAGTACTTC
-	-	TRBV9	TRBJ1-1	CASSVASGTLNTEAFF	TGTGCCAGCAGCGTAGCTAGCGGGACGCTGAACACTGAAGCTTTCTTT
-	-	TRBV25-1	TRBJ1-4	CASSEGQVDEKLFF	TGTGCCAGCAGTGAAGGCCAGGTTGATGAAAAACTGTTTTTT
TRBD2	-	TRBV4-2	TRBJ2-1	CASSNRGLAYNEQFF	TGTGCCAGCAGCAATAGGGGACTAGCCTACAATGAGCAGTTCTTC
-	few	TRBV9	TRBJ1-3	CASSVEGAGNTIYF	TGTGCCAGCAGCGTAGAGGGGGCTGGAAACACCATATATTTT
-	-	TRBV18	TRBJ2-1	CASSPQSDSYNEQFF	TGTGCCAGCTCACCACAAAGCGACTCTTACAATGAGCAGTTCTTC
-	-	TRBV5-6	TRBJ1-2	CASSMRGRGGYTF	TGTGCCAGCAGCATGCGGGGGAGGGGCGGCTACACCTTC
TRBD1	-	TRBV6-5	TRBJ2-7	CASSPGGYEQYF	TGTGCCAGCAGCCCAGGGGGTTACGAGCAGTACTTC
-	-	TRBV27	TRBJ1-5	CASSTGFDSNQPQHF	TGTGCCAGCAGTACAGGGTTTGATAGCAATCAGCCCCAGCATTTT
TRBD1	-	TRBV6-5	TRBJ2-7	CASSSRTGPYEQYF	TGTGCCAGCAGTTCGAGGACAGGCCCCTACGAGCAGTACTTC
-	-	TRBV6-5	TRBJ2-7	CASSRLGIYEQYF	TGTGCCAGCAGTAGACTAGGCATCTACGAGCAGTACTTC
-	few	TRBV7-9	TRBJ2-7	CASSPPRGQGSGEQYF	TGTGCCAGCAGCCCCCCCAGGGGCCAGGGTTCGGGCGAGCAGTACTTC
TRBD2	-	TRBV5-1	TRBJ2-5	CASSLTSGGETQYF	TGCGCCAGCAGCTTGACTAGCGGGGGAGAGACCCAGTACTTC
TRBD2	-	TRBV7-2	TRBJ2-5	CASSLPREASGTWEETQYF	TGTGCCAGCAGCTTACCACGGGAGGCTAGCGGTACCTGGGAAGAGACCCAGTACTTC
TRBD1	-	TRBV7-3	TRBJ1-2	CASSGGGGYPF	TGTGCCAGCAGCGGAGGGGGCGGCTACCCCTTC
-	once	TRBV9	TRBJ1-6	CASSVAPTGGNSPLHF	TGTGCCAGCAGCGTAGCCCCTACAGGTGGGAATTCACCCCTCCACTTT
-	-	TRBV29-1	TRBJ2-7	CSAQDGGSYEQYF	TGCAGCGCACAGGACGGGGGCTCCTACGAGCAGTACTTC
-	-	TRBV11-1	TRBJ1-1	CAVQGNTEAFF	TGTGCCGTACAGGGGAACACTGAAGCTTTCTTT
-	-	TRBV9	TRBJ1-4	CASSGLSTGTNEKLFF	TGTGCCAGCAGCGGGCTTTCAACAGGGACTAATGAAAAACTGTTTTTT
TRBD1	-	TRBV28	TRBJ2-5	CASSDRGTGQETQYF	TGTGCCAGCAGCGACCGGGGGACAGGGCAAGAGACCCAGTACTTC